Below are 8 T cell receptor beta chains sequenced from a single sample in a study of blood T cell repertoires in COVID-19. Clones were sequenced by immunoSEQ multiplex PCR, and TCRdb holds only the in-frame ones, with some missing. Of 95,000 to 150,000 clones listed, 79% are singletons. The sequenced sample consisted of peripheral blood. The source is a woman of 80 years or more with acute or convalescent COVID-19.

V usage is TRBV3-1 (or the pseudogene TRBV3-2) and J usage is TRBJ2-7, with 9 positions matching TRBD1. The germline gives CDR1 LGHDT, CDR2 YNNKEL (reference sequence). With 4 bases clipped from V and 5 bases from J, the junction kept 6 bases outside the gene matches. The CDR3 length is 14 residues. CDR3: CASSLQGATNEQYF. CDR3 nucleotides: TGTGCCAGCAGCCTACAGGGGGCGACCAACGAGCAGTACTTC.

This chain uses TRBV10-2 with TRBJ1-1; D remains ambiguous. Germline V gives CDR1 WSHSY, CDR2 SAAADI. This CDR3 is 14 amino acids long. V lost 4 bases, J lost 4 bases, and 13 bases lay in between. CDR3 sequence: CASSGWAPITEAFF. In DNA, the CDR3 is TGCGCCAGCAGTGGGTGGGCCCCTATCACTGAAGCTTTCTTT.

A remark on this clone: The junction shows a germline mismatch at one end, possibly a read error. The J gene is TRBJ2-2, the V gene TRBV7-9; 13 bases align to TRBD2. Germline V gene data show CDR1 as SEHNR and CDR2 as FQNEAQ (reference sequence). The CDR3 contains 18 residues. The CDR3 nucleotides are TGTGCCAGCAGCCGGATTGGACTAGCGGGAGCGAATACCGGGGAGCTGTTTTTT. The encoded protein is CASSRIGLAGANTGELFF.

Here the CDR3 DNA reads TGCGCCAGCAGCCAAGATCGCGACAGGGGGACCCTTGGCTATGGCTACACCTTC. As protein: CASSQDRDRGTLGYGYTF. The chain joins TRBV4-1 to TRBJ1-2; TRBD1 matches 9 bases. V dropped 0 bases and J dropped 4; count of bases not matched to a gene: 12. This CDR3 contains 18 residues. Germline V lookup: CDR1 MGHRA, CDR2 YSYEKL.

J is TRBJ2-5 and V is TRBV2, with TRBD2 identical over 8 bases. Trimming cost V 4 bases and J 13 bases; bases outside gene matches: 11. This CDR3 has 13 residues. From germline, CDR1 is SNHLY and CDR2 FYNNEI. The CDR3 DNA is TGTGCCAGCAGTGGGGTAGCGGGATCCCGCGGGTACTTC. Translating it yields CASSGVAGSRGYF.

The chain has TRBV5-4 and TRBJ1-6; D may be TRBD1 (6 bases). V was trimmed by 3 bases and J by 7 bases, leaving 11 bases between them. Germline lookup yields CDR1 SGHNT and CDR2 YYREEE (reference sequence). The CDR3 covers 14 residues. The CDR3 here is CASSYREGNSPLHF. The CDR3 region has the DNA TGTGCCAGCAGCTACAGGGAAGGAAATTCACCCCTCCACTTT.

V usage is TRBV5-1 and J usage is TRBJ2-2; 7 nucleotides agree with TRBD2. With 2 bases clipped from V and 6 bases from J, the junction kept 7 bases outside the gene matches. CDR3 length: 15 amino acids. CDR1 is SGHRS and CDR2 is YFSETQ in the germline V gene. CDR3 sequence (DNA): TGCGCCAGCAGCTTAACGACTAGCCTCGCCGGGGAGCTGTTTTTT. Translation gives CASSLTTSLAGELFF.

The chain carries TRBV12-1 and TRBJ2-7; the table names TRBD1, a call not compared with the DNA. TRBV12-1 is classified as a pseudogene. The CDR3 consists of 14 residues. The CDR3 nucleotides read TGTGCCAGCAGAATGACAGGAAGGAGCTACGAGCAGTACTTC. It codes for CASRMTGRSYEQYF.